The next 20 T cell receptor beta chains were all read from a single sample in a study of blood T cell repertoires in COVID-19. The assay was immunoSEQ multiplex PCR, and TCRdb's table has in-frame clones only and misses some. The sample shows 140,000 or so clones, under 90% of them seen only once. Material for sequencing was peripheral blood. The source of these receptors is a man between 65 and 85 years old who had recovered from COVID-19.

This clone occurred a few times. This chain connects TRBV29-1 to TRBJ2-7; D remains unclear. From germline, CDR1 is SQVTM and CDR2 ANQGSEA. The CDR3 extends over 13 amino acids. Trimming removed 4 bases at V and 4 bases at J, with 14 bases between. CDR3 DNA sequence: TGCAGCGTTGGTTCCCTTGAGGATTACGAGCAGTACTTC. Residues: CSVGSLEDYEQYF.

V gene TRBV4-1 combines with J gene TRBJ1-1, with TRBD1 identical over 7 bases. The germline gives CDR1 MGHRA, CDR2 YSYEKL. This CDR3 comprises 15 residues. J lost 3 bases, V lost 0 bases, and 4 bases had no gene match. The CDR3 here is CASSQDEGAYTEAFF. In DNA, the CDR3 is TGCGCCAGCAGCCAAGATGAGGGGGCTTACACTGAAGCTTTCTTT.

J is TRBJ2-7 and V is TRBV6-1, with D possibly matching TRBD2 (6 bases). The V gene's germline CDR1 is MNHNS and CDR2 SASEGT. V lost 0 bases and J 4 bases, leaving 19 bases between the germline ends. The CDR3 spans 17 residues. CDR3 nucleotides: TGTGCCAGCAGTGAAGCGCTGAGCGGGCTTTTCATTTACGAGCAGTACTTC. It specifies CASSEALSGLFIYEQYF.

This chain connects TRBV24-1 to TRBJ2-1; D call uncertain. The V end was cut by 6 bases, the J end by 5 bases, with 7 bases between. The germline gives CDR1 KGHDR, CDR2 SFDVKD. The CDR3 length is 12 residues. DNA of the CDR3: TGTGCCACCAGTACCAGGAACAATGAGCAGTTCTTC. Its protein is CATSTRNNEQFF.

The V call is TRBV5-1, the J call TRBJ2-2, with 9 bases lining up with TRBD1. V trimming: 4 bases; J trimming: 5 bases; junction bases outside the gene matches: 6. Germline assignment: CDR1 SGHRS and CDR2 YFSETQ. There are 15 residues in the CDR3. The CDR3 reads CASSPTGGLTGELFF. The CDR3, as DNA: TGCGCCAGCAGCCCGACAGGGGGATTGACCGGGGAGCTGTTTTTT.

The chain has TRBV6-1 and TRBJ2-1, with 8 positions matching TRBD2. This CDR3 comprises 14 residues. Germline CDR1 reads MNHNS; CDR2 reads SASEGT. The V and J ends lost 1 base and 12 bases, in that order; junction bases with no gene match: 8. The DNA for the CDR3 is TGTGCCAGCAGTGAAGAATTAGCGGGAACAGGGCAGTTCTTC. Its translation is CASSEELAGTGQFF.

This chain links TRBV7-2 with TRBJ2-3; 8 bases line up with TRBD2. This CDR3 has 16 amino acids. Germline V gene data show CDR1 as SGHTA and CDR2 as FQGNSA. Unmatched junction bases numbered 6, after V lost 2 bases and J lost 2 bases. CDR3 amino acids: CASSLQGGRPTDTQYF. The CDR3 nucleotides read TGTGCCAGCAGCTTACAAGGCGGGAGGCCCACAGATACGCAGTATTTT.

This sequence joins TRBV5-1 and TRBJ2-1, with D unresolved. Per germline, CDR1 SGHRS and CDR2 YFSETQ. CDR3 length: 14 amino acids. Trimming pared 3 bases from V and 3 bases from J, leaving 10 bases between. As DNA, the CDR3 is TGCGCCAGCAGCTCCCCCGGTAACTACAATGAGCAGTTCTTC. This sequence encodes CASSSPGNYNEQFF.

This clone was picked up one time. This sequence joins TRBV9 and TRBJ2-7, with TRBD2 identical over 8 bases. The CDR3 consists of 15 residues. Germline values: CDR1 SGDLS, CDR2 YYNGEE. The V segment lost 4 bases and the J segment 0 bases; nucleotides outside the gene matches: 6. This chain's CDR3 is CASSPLAGPSYEQYF. The CDR3 coding sequence is TGTGCCAGCAGCCCATTAGCGGGGCCCTCCTACGAGCAGTACTTC.

The CDR3 DNA reads as TGTGCCAGCAGCCAAGGTACGGGGTACAATCAGCCCCAGCATTTT. Translation: CASSQGTGYNQPQHF. The chain is built from TRBV3-1 (or the pseudogene TRBV3-2) and TRBJ1-5, with D hard to call. Trimming shortened V by 1 base and J by 3 bases, and 10 bases separated the two germline ends. Germline V gene sequence: CDR1 LGHDT, CDR2 YNNKEL (reference sequence). The CDR3 has 15 residues.

This chain connects TRBV5-4 to TRBJ1-1; TRBD1 is a possible D gene (6 bases). Looked up from germline, CDR1 is SGHNT and CDR2 is YYREEE (reference sequence). V lost 4 bases and J lost 1, with 14 bases in between. The CDR3 runs to 15 residues. The CDR3 DNA reads as TGTGCCAGCAGCCCCCGGGACACCAAGAACACTGAAGCTTTCTTT. It yields the protein CASSPRDTKNTEAFF.

V usage is TRBV4-2 and J usage is TRBJ2-7, with TRBD2 identical over 7 bases. The CDR3 length is 14 residues. CDR1 is LGHNA, CDR2 YNFKEQ, per germline. The trim removed 1 base at V and 8 bases at J, leaving 8 bases unmatched. In DNA, the CDR3 is TGTGCCAGCAGCCAAGGCGGGGACTACGTCAAGCAGTACTTC. It codes for CASSQGGDYVKQYF.

The rearrangement links TRBV7-2 to TRBJ1-5; possibly TRBD1 for D (5 bases). Trimming took off 1 base at V and 3 bases at J, with 10 bases between the two ends. This CDR3 region has 15 residues. Per the germline V gene, CDR1 is SGHTA and CDR2 is FQGNSA. The CDR3 sequence is CASSLGPGINQPQHF. DNA for the CDR3: TGTGCCAGCAGCTTAGGTCCAGGGATCAATCAGCCCCAGCATTTT.

The chain combines TRBV5-1 with TRBJ2-7; 9 positions match TRBD2. The CDR3 spans 16 residues. Germline V lookup: CDR1 SGHRS, CDR2 YFSETQ. V lost 0 bases, J lost 4 bases, and 8 bases stayed unmatched. CDR3 residues: CASSLEPGTSLYEQYF. The CDR3 nucleotides read TGCGCCAGCAGCTTGGAGCCCGGGACTAGCTTGTACGAGCAGTACTTC.

Only a few counts were recorded for this clone. The V call is TRBV6-5, the J call TRBJ2-7; 7 nucleotides line up with TRBD1. The junction had 10 bases not matched to a gene; V was cut back by 2 bases and J by 3 bases. Germline CDR1 and CDR2: MNHEY and SVGAGI. The CDR3 length is 16 residues. The CDR3 bases are TGTGCCAGCAGTTACCTCCGCCGCAGGGGGTACTACGAGCAGTACTTC. Protein sequence: CASSYLRRRGYYEQYF.

The rearrangement links TRBV30 to TRBJ1-5, with D unclear. Germline lookup yields CDR1 GTSNPN and CDR2 SVGIG (reference sequence). This CDR3 has 14 amino acids. Deletions cut 5 bases from V and 0 bases from J, with 11 bases between. As DNA, the CDR3 is TGTGCCTGGGCCGAGTCTTATAGCAATCAGCCCCAGCATTTT. The encoded protein is CAWAESYSNQPQHF. Looking up the rest from reference TRBV30 and TRBJ1-5 gives the full variable domain: SQTIHQWPATLVQPVGSPLSLECTVEGTSNPNLYWYRQAAGRGLQLLFYSVGIGQISSEVPQNLSASRPQDRQFILSSKKLLLSDSGFYLCAWAESYSNQPQHFGDGTRLSIL.

This clone was recorded many times. The chain couples TRBV6-6 to TRBJ2-7; no definite D call. CDR3 size: 12 residues. CDR1 is MNHNY, CDR2 SVGAGI, per germline (reference sequence). Trimming removed 0 bases from V and 4 bases from J, with 4 bases in between. The DNA of the CDR3 is TGTGCCAGCAGTTACTCACAGTACGAGCAGTACTTC. This codes for CASSYSQYEQYF.

In this sample, this clone turned up a few times. This sequence joins TRBV12-5 and TRBJ1-3; perhaps TRBD1 as D (5 bases). Trimming left V 4 bases short and J 0 bases short, with 10 bases between. This CDR3 has 15 amino acids. CDR1 LGHNT and CDR2 FRNRAP come from the germline V gene. CDR3 protein: CASGSGQSSGNTIYF. The CDR3 DNA is TGTGCTAGTGGTTCCGGACAAAGCTCTGGAAACACCATATATTTT. Based on the CDR3 plus reference TRBV12-5 and TRBJ1-3, the full variable domain is DARVTQTPRHKVTEMGQEVTMRCQPILGHNTVFWYRQTMMQGLELLAYFRNRAPLDDSGMPKDRFSAEMPDATLATLKIQPSEPRDSAVYFCASGSGQSSGNTIYFGEGSWLTVV.

The sample holds one count of this clone. V is TRBV6-2 or TRBV6-3 and J is TRBJ2-6, with TRBD1 identical over 10 bases. Germline assignment: CDR1 MNHEY and CDR2 SVGEGT. V lost 0 bases to trimming and J lost 4 bases; unmatched junction nucleotides: 9. The CDR3 totals 19 residues. CDR3 DNA: TGTGCCAGCAGTTACTCTTTGGGACAGGGGCGCCCCGGGGCCAACGTCCTGACTTTC. This translates into CASSYSLGQGRPGANVLTF.

This clone came up a few times. This chain uses TRBV24-1 with TRBJ1-2; 9 positions match TRBD1. CDR1 KGHDR and CDR2 SFDVKD come from the germline V gene. This CDR3 is 14 amino acids long. With V trimmed by 4 bases and J by 5 bases, 4 bases remained unmatched. The CDR3 loop is CATSDTDRGYGYTF. Here the CDR3 DNA reads TGTGCCACCAGTGACACCGACAGGGGGTATGGCTACACCTTC.